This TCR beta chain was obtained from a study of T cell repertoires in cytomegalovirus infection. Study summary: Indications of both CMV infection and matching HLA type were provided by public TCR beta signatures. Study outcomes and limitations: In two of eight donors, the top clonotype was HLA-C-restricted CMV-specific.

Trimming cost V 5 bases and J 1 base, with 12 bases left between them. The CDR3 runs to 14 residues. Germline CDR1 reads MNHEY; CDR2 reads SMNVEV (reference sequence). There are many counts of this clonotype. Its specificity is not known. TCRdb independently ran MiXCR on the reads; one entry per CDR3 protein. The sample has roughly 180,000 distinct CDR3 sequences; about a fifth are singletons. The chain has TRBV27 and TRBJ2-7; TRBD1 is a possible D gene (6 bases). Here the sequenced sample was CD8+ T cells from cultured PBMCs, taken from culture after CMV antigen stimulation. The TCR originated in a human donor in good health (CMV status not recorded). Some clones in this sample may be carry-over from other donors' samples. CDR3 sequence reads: CASSPAGQSYEQYF. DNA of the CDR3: TGTGCCAGCAGTCCCGCAGGACAGTCCTACGAGCAGTACTTC.